A selection of T cell receptor beta chains follows, all from one sample in a study of T-cell reconstitution after alpha-beta-depleted transplantation in children. TCRdb re-derived calls from the PCR reads in MiXCR, one entry per CDR3 protein. The table records around 360,000 distinct CDR3 sequences, around a tenth of them present only once. Sample: PBMCs from the stem cell graft donor, taken from the stem cell graft. Source of these receptors: a human donor who donated a stem cell graft to a child with acute lymphoblastic leukemia. CDR3s include the opening cysteine and the closing phenylalanine or tryptophan. The D gene is left open where the match is weak. Part of the rows lack a size; the others show once, few, many or a class for expanded clones.

clone_size,d_call,v_call,j_call,cdr3_nt,cdr3_aa
.,.,TRBV27,TRBJ2-7,TGTGCCAGCCATGGGGTGGGACCGAGAACGGAGGAGCAGTACTTC,CASHGVGPRTEEQYF
.,TRBD2,TRBV15,TRBJ2-1,TGTGCCACCAGCAGAGATTCATGGGGACTAGCGGGCAATGAGCAGTTCTTC,CATSRDSWGLAGNEQFF
many,.,TRBV4-1,TRBJ1-6,TGCGCCAGCAGCCAAGATTCGGAAACCTATAATTCACCCCTCCACTTT,CASSQDSETYNSPLHF
few,TRBD1,TRBV15,TRBJ2-4,TGTGCCACCAGCAGCCCCGGACAGGGGAGAAACATTCAGTACTTC,CATSSPGQGRNIQYF
few,.,TRBV24-1,TRBJ2-2,TGTGCCACCAGTGATTTGCGGGGAGCGGACACCGGGGAGCTGTTTTTT,CATSDLRGADTGELFF
few,.,TRBV5-1,TRBJ2-1,TGCGCCAGCAGCTTGGGGACTACACCATTCTACAATGAGCAGTTCTTC,CASSLGTTPFYNEQFF
.,TRBD2,TRBV7-9,TRBJ2-7,TGTGCCAGCAGCGCCACTAGCGGGAGCCCCTACGAGCAGTACTTC,CASSATSGSPYEQYF
.,.,TRBV7-2,TRBJ2-2,TGTGCCAGCAGCTTAGTGCAGACGAACACCGGGGAGCTGTTTTTT,CASSLVQTNTGELFF
many,.,TRBV15,TRBJ1-2,TGTGCCACCAGCAGAGGGGAAGTCGGTGGCTCTGGCTACACCTTC,CATSRGEVGGSGYTF
.,TRBD2,TRBV13,TRBJ2-3,TGTGCCAGCAGTGTGGCTAGCGGCCCCACAGATACGCAGTATTTT,CASSVASGPTDTQYF
many,TRBD2,TRBV7-9,TRBJ2-2,TGTGCCAGCAGCTCCCGCCTAGCGGGAGCTAACACCGGGGAGCTGTTTTTT,CASSSRLAGANTGELFF
few,.,TRBV5-1,TRBJ2-1,TGCGCCAGCAGCTTATCCGGGAGAACGTCCTACAATGAGCAGTTCTTC,CASSLSGRTSYNEQFF
.,.,TRBV20-1,TRBJ2-7,TGCAGTGCTAGAAAGACAGCCGAGCCACAGTACTTC,CSARKTAEPQYF
.,.,TRBV5-5,TRBJ2-1,TGTGCCAGCAGCCGCGTGGGGCGGGCCGACAATGAGCAGTTCTTC,CASSRVGRADNEQFF
.,TRBD2,TRBV5-1,TRBJ2-3,TGCGCCAGCAGCTTGGAGGCGGGAGTGAACACAGATACGCAGTATTTT,CASSLEAGVNTDTQYF
many,TRBD2,TRBV20-1,TRBJ2-1,TGCAGTGCTATTAGCGGGAGGGCCGGCAATGAGCAGTTCTTC,CSAISGRAGNEQFF
many,TRBD1,TRBV27,TRBJ1-2,TGTGCCAGCACCACGACAGGGGGCATTGGAGGTGGCTACACCTTC,CASTTTGGIGGGYTF
.,.,TRBV28,TRBJ2-4,TGTGCCAGCAGTTCCCAGGCCTTGGCCAAAAACATTCAGTACTTC,CASSSQALAKNIQYF
many,.,TRBV20-1,TRBJ1-1,TGCAGTGCTAGGATGGGGAACACTGAAGCTTTCTTT,CSARMGNTEAFF
few,.,TRBV7-2,TRBJ1-5,TGTGCCAGCACCCGTGGGGGGACTCAGCCCCAGCATTTT,CASTRGGTQPQHF
few,.,TRBV3-1,TRBJ2-3,TGTGCCAGCAGCCAAGTAGTCGACAGAACCACAGATACGCAGTATTTT,CASSQVVDRTTDTQYF
.,.,TRBV7-7,TRBJ2-1,TGTGCTAGCAGCTTTCAACTGGGTCATGAGCAGTTCTTC,CASSFQLGHEQFF
few,TRBD1,TRBV29-1,TRBJ2-2,TGCAGCGCAATTACGGATGGACAGGAAAACACCGGGGAGCTGTTTTTT,CSAITDGQENTGELFF
.,TRBD2,TRBV7-2,TRBJ2-7,TGTGCCAGCAGCTTGGTCCCTAGCGGGACCTACGAGCAGTACTTC,CASSLVPSGTYEQYF
.,TRBD2,TRBV19,TRBJ2-2,TGTGCCAGTAGTAAACTGACTAGCGGGATTGGCACCGGGGAGCTGTTTTTT,CASSKLTSGIGTGELFF
.,TRBD2,TRBV7-9,TRBJ2-7,TGTGCCAGCAGCTCCGTCGGGGGGTACGAGCAGTACTTC,CASSSVGGYEQYF
.,TRBD2,TRBV9,TRBJ2-1,TGTGCCAGCAGCGTAGGGGGGGAGGGCCGGAGCAATGAGCAGTTCTTC,CASSVGGEGRSNEQFF
.,TRBD2,TRBV7-2,TRBJ2-1,TGTGCCAGCAGCTTAACTAGCGGGGACTTTCAGTTCTTC,CASSLTSGDFQFF
few,TRBD1,TRBV12-3/TRBV12-4,TRBJ2-3,TGTGCCAGCAGCTACTTGGGACAGGGGCTCTATTTT,CASSYLGQGLYF
many,TRBD1,TRBV24-1,TRBJ2-3,TGTGCCACCAGCGCCGGGACAGCTAGCACAGATACGCAGTATTTT,CATSAGTASTDTQYF
many,.,TRBV12-3/TRBV12-4,TRBJ1-5,TGTGCCAGCAGTTTGTGGGAGCATCAGCCCCAGCATTTT,CASSLWEHQPQHF
few,TRBD1,TRBV6-1,TRBJ2-4,TGTGCCAGCAGTAGGCCGGGACAGGGAGTCAAAAACATTCAGTACTTC,CASSRPGQGVKNIQYF
few,.,TRBV7-9,TRBJ2-1,TGTGCCAGCAGCTTAGCCGGGAGCAGTTCGTTCTTC,CASSLAGSSSFF
few,.,TRBV29-1,TRBJ2-3,TGCACCGCGTTATTGGAAAGCACAGATACGCAGTATTTT,CTALLESTDTQYF
.,TRBD2,TRBV27,TRBJ2-1,TGTGCCAGCAGTTCAGCGGGACTTTTCTACAATGAGCAGTTCTTC,CASSSAGLFYNEQFF
.,TRBD2,TRBV7-8,TRBJ2-7,TGTGCCAGCAGCTTTGGACTAGCGGGAGCGCGGGAGCAGTACTTC,CASSFGLAGAREQYF
.,.,TRBV5-1,TRBJ2-3,TGCGCCAGCAGCTTTAGGGAACCCAGCACAGATACGCAGTATTTT,CASSFREPSTDTQYF
.,.,TRBV29-1,TRBJ2-6,TGCAGCGCAGTCACTCCCGGGGCCAACGTCCTGACTTTC,CSAVTPGANVLTF
.,TRBD1,TRBV18,TRBJ2-2,TGTGCCAGCTCCCTCCTTCGGGACAGGACCGGGGAGCTGTTTTTT,CASSLLRDRTGELFF
.,.,TRBV12-3/TRBV12-4,TRBJ1-6,TGTGCCAGCAGTCCGCGAAGCTCCTATAATTCACCCCTCCACTTT,CASSPRSSYNSPLHF
few,.,TRBV7-2,TRBJ1-2,TGTGCCAGCAGCTTAGCCCCCATTTACAGGGAACGCGATGGCTACACCTTC,CASSLAPIYRERDGYTF